The 24 T cell receptor beta chains below all came from one sample that was sequenced in a study of T cell clonality in common variable immunodeficiency. TCRdb's table, derived via immunoSEQ multiplex PCR, lists solely in-frame clones and lacks some. The sample shows around 45,000 clones, no singletons; the ten largest hold about 0.7%. Sequencing was performed on peripheral blood mononuclear cells. These receptors were collected from a person between 18 and 70 years old in good health.

In its sample, this clone was seen many times. The CDR3 goes on 3 residues after the read ends, and that part is filled in from the germline J gene. The chain links TRBV5-4 to TRBJ1-2; 9 nucleotides line up with TRBD1. The CDR3 is made up of 13 amino acids. Germline loops: CDR1 SGHNT, CDR2 YYREEE (reference sequence). The CDR3 region is CASSLQGAGGYTF. Partial CDR3 DNA: TGTGCCAGCAGCTTACAGGGGGCGGGCGGC.

This clone was counted many times. The CDR3 end is not reached by the read, which stops 3 residues before it; the germline J gene fills it in. V is TRBV29-1 and J is TRBJ1-1, with D unresolved. Per germline, CDR1 SQVTM and CDR2 ANQGSEA. The CDR3 has 13 amino acids. Here the CDR3 reads CSVQITGDREAFF. CDR3 DNA, as far as it was read: TGCAGCGTTCAAATCACCGGGGATAGGGAA. Drawing the rest from reference TRBV29-1 and TRBJ1-1, the complete variable domain is SAVISQKPSRDICQRGTSLTIQCQVDSQVTMMFWYRQQPGQSLTLIATANQGSEATYESGFVIDKFPISRPNLTFSTLTVSNMSPEDSSIYLCSVQITGDREAFFGQGTRLTVV.

This clone was picked up many times. Read data end 3 residues before the CDR3 end; the end is taken from the germline J gene. The chain has TRBV28 and TRBJ1-5; TRBD1 aligns across 8 bases. CDR3 length equals 16 residues. Germline V CDR1 and CDR2: MDHEN, SYDVKM. V lost 4 bases to trimming and J lost 0 bases; unmatched junction nucleotides: 5. The CDR3 loop reads CASSSPTGDSNQPQHF. CDR3 bases read: TGTGCCAGCAGTTCTCCGACAGGGGATAGCAATCAGCCC.

Many counts were recorded for this clone. The DNA read from the CDR3 is TGTGCCAGCAGTTACCCGGGACAGGGGGGGAATTCACCC. Translation gives CASSYPGQGGNSP. The CDR3, in full, reads CASSYPGQGGNSPLHF. The rearrangement links TRBV6-2 or TRBV6-3 to TRBJ1-6, with 11 bases fitting TRBD1. The sequence runs out 3 residues before the end of the CDR3; the remainder is reconstructed from the germline J gene. V lost 2 bases to trimming and J lost 7 bases; unmatched junction nucleotides: 4. The CDR3 runs 16 residues. Germline assignment: CDR1 MNHEY and CDR2 SVGEGT.

This clone has at least ten counts. The CDR3 goes on 3 residues after the read ends, and that part is filled in from the germline J gene. This chain links TRBV30 with TRBJ1-3; D is unclear. The CDR3 sequence is 13 residues long. Germline CDR1 is GTSNPN and CDR2 is SVGIG (reference sequence). Trimming left V 3 bases short and J 0 bases short, with 6 bases between. This CDR3 is CAWSADSGNTIYF. The covered CDR3 bases are TGTGCCTGGAGCGCAGACTCTGGAAACACC.

This clone was seen many times. The DNA ends 3 residues before the CDR3 does, and the rest of the CDR3 is filled in from the germline J gene. The chain joins TRBV7-6 to TRBJ1-2; TRBD1 matches at 7 bases. Germline V gene sequence: CDR1 SGHVS, CDR2 FNYEAQ. Trimming at V came to 5 bases and at J to 0 bases, leaving 6 bases not matched to a gene. The CDR3 length is 15 residues. The DNA read from the CDR3 is TGTGCCAGCAGCCCGTTGACAGGGACTAACTATGGC. It yields the protein CASSPLTGTNYG. The CDR3 in its entirety is CASSPLTGTNYGYTF.

This clone came up a few times. The CDR3 end falls 3 residues outside the read, so it is completed with the germline J gene. V is TRBV2 and J is TRBJ1-1; weak D call: TRBD1 (5 bases). The V gene's germline CDR1 is SNHLY and CDR2 FYNNEI. The CDR3 runs 14 residues. The CDR3 sequence: CASSPPPGGGGAFF. CDR3 bases read: TGTGCCAGCAGTCCCCCCCCCGGGGGGGGAGGG. The full variable domain, its missing parts supplied by reference TRBV2 and TRBJ1-1, is EPEVTQTPSHQVTQMGQEVILRCVPISNHLYFYWYRQILGQKVEFLVSFYNNEISEKSEIFDDQFSVERPDGSNFTLKIRSTKLEDSAMYFCASSPPPGGGGAFFGQGTRLTVV.

This clone was seen ten or more times. The read terminates 3 residues before the CDR3 end, so the remaining end is supplied by the germline J gene. The chain is built from TRBV11-2 and TRBJ1-5; no reliable D call. This CDR3 has 13 amino acids. V shed 2 bases and J shed 2 bases, with 4 bases lying between them. CDR1 and CDR2 (germline): SGHAT, FQNNGV. This CDR3 is CASSLQGNQPQHF. CDR3 DNA, as far as it was read: TGTGCCAGCAGCTTACAGGGCAATCAGCCC. The variable domain in full, with the rest retrieved from reference TRBV11-2 and TRBJ1-5, is EAGVAQSPRYKIIEKRQSVAFWCNPISGHATLYWYQQILGQGPKLLIQFQNNGVVDDSQLPKDRFSAERLKGVDSTLKIQPAKLEDSAVYLCASSLQGNQPQHFGDGTRLSIL.

This clone showed up many times. The CDR3 is cut off 3 residues early in the read; its end comes from the germline J gene. This sample also contains other DNA sequences that code for the same CDR3. The rearrangement joins TRBV7-6 to TRBJ1-1; 7 bases are shared with TRBD1. Germline trimming cut 5 bases from V and 1 base from J; bases unmatched to any gene: 7. Germline assignment: CDR1 SGHVS and CDR2 FNYEAQ. The CDR3 is 15 amino acids. This chain's CDR3 is CASSMGQGENTEAFF. CDR3 DNA (partial): TGTGCCAGCAGCATGGGGCAGGGGGAGAACACTGAA.

This clone occurred many times. The sequenced fragment ends 3 residues before the CDR3 boundary, so the rest is inferred from the germline J gene. The chain employs TRBV7-3 and TRBJ2-1; TRBD1 matches 9 bases. V shed 3 bases, J shed 6 bases, and the junction held 9 bases outside the gene matches. This CDR3 contains 16 residues. CDR1 is SGHTA and CDR2 is FQGTGA in the germline V gene. CDR3 bases read: TGTGCCAGCAGCTTTGCTTCCGGGACAGGGTCCAATGAG. Translated, it gives CASSFASGTGSNE. The entire CDR3 protein reads CASSFASGTGSNEQFF.

This clone appeared many times. The read falls 3 residues short of the CDR3 end, and the missing part is taken from the germline J gene. The chain links TRBV10-3 to TRBJ1-6; possibly TRBD1 for D (5 bases). Trimming took 6 bases from V and 0 from J, leaving 15 bases between them. CDR3 length equals 17 residues. The germline gives CDR1 ENHRY, CDR2 SYGVKD. The chain's CDR3 is CAISATEISSYNSPLHF. The part of the CDR3 DNA that was read is TGTGCCATCAGCGCGACAGAAATAAGCTCCTATAATTCACCC.

This clone appeared many times. The CDR3 end is not reached by the read, which stops 3 residues before it; the germline J gene fills it in. V gene TRBV10-3 combines with J gene TRBJ2-1; maybe TRBD2 (6 bases). Germline-derived CDR1 and CDR2 are ENHRY and SYGVKD. The CDR3 runs to 15 residues. V lost 3 bases and J lost 6, with 15 bases in between. The CDR3 DNA, read in part, is TGTGCCATCAGTGATATAAACCCTAGCGCCAATGAG. Translation gives CAISDINPSANE. The entire CDR3 protein is CAISDINPSANEQFF.

This clone was found many times. The CDR3 goes on 3 residues after the read ends, and that part is filled in from the germline J gene. The rearrangement uses TRBV15 and TRBJ2-3; weak D call: TRBD2 (5 bases). The CDR3 loop spans 15 amino acids. Germline values: CDR1 LNHNV, CDR2 YYDKDF (reference sequence). Trimming removed 0 bases at V and 5 bases at J, with 12 bases between. The sequenced part of the CDR3 DNA is TGTGCCACCAGCAGAGATGCTTTAGCGCAAGATACG. This sequence encodes CATSRDALAQDT. The whole CDR3 sequence reads CATSRDALAQDTQYF.

This clone showed up many times. The read finishes 3 residues shy of the CDR3 end, and the germline J gene is used to complete it. The rearrangement joins TRBV20-1 to TRBJ2-7; the match to TRBD2 covers 10 bases. The CDR3 is made up of 15 amino acids. V lost 6 bases and J lost 6; bases outside the gene matches: 14. Germline CDR1 and CDR2: DFQATT and SNEGSKA (reference sequence). The CDR3 spells CSALLWKREGGEQYF. The CDR3 bases that were read are TGCAGTGCCTTACTCTGGAAGCGGGAGGGCGGCGAG.

This clone was counted many times. The missing CDR3 end, 3 residues past where the read stops, is filled in from the germline J gene. The genes are TRBV6-2 or TRBV6-3 and TRBJ2-2, with D maybe TRBD2 (5 bases). CDR3 length: 14 amino acids. CDR1 MNHEY and CDR2 SVGEGT come from the germline V gene. The V and J ends lost 6 bases and 6 bases respectively, with 14 bases between them. The sequenced part of the CDR3 DNA is TGTGCCAGCAGCCCCCCCCGAGGGCCCGGGGAG. It codes for CASSPPRGPGE. The CDR3 reads in full as CASSPPRGPGELFF.

This clone was seen ten or more times. The sequence runs out 3 residues before the end of the CDR3; the remainder is reconstructed from the germline J gene. The chain is built from TRBV2 and TRBJ1-2; D is unclear. Germline V gene lookup returns CDR1 SNHLY and CDR2 FYNNEI. This CDR3 region has 14 residues. The V end was cut by 3 bases, the J end by 3 bases, with 11 bases between. The CDR3 sequence is CASSDDPTDYGYTF. The DNA read from the CDR3 is TGTGCCAGCAGTGATGACCCGACTGACTATGGC.

This clone was detected many times. The read is 3 residues too short to cover the CDR3 end, so that end is filled in from the germline J gene. The V and J genes are TRBV20-1 and TRBJ2-1, with D unresolved. The CDR3 runs 11 residues. V was shortened by 2 bases and J by 5 bases, with 4 bases between the two germline ends. Germline V lookup: CDR1 DFQATT, CDR2 SNEGSKA (reference sequence). The covered CDR3 bases are TGCAGTGCTAGATCAGACAATGAG. Its protein product is CSARSDNE. The whole CDR3 protein is CSARSDNEQFF.

This clone has ten or more counts. The CDR3 end is not reached by the read, which stops 3 residues before it; the germline J gene fills it in. The chain has TRBV11-3 and TRBJ2-5, with 7 bases identical to TRBD1. V gave up 5 bases and J gave up 2 bases; unmatched junction bases: 5. Germline-derived CDR1 and CDR2 are SGHNT and YENEEA. CDR3 size: 14 residues. The part of the CDR3 DNA that was read is TGTGCCAGCAGCCTAGGGACAGCACAAGAGACC. The encoded protein is CASSLGTAQET. The full CDR3 protein is CASSLGTAQETQYF.

Many counts were recorded for this clone. Read sequence stops 3 residues before the CDR3 end, and the germline J gene provides the missing end. The chain combines TRBV18 with TRBJ1-4; D is unresolved. V was cut by 2 bases and J by 7 bases, with 20 bases left in between. Germline CDR1 and CDR2: KGHSH and LQKENI. This CDR3 contains 17 residues. The CDR3 spells CASSPNPMVGVSEKLFF. Incomplete CDR3 DNA: TGTGCCAGCTCACCAAACCCAATGGTCGGTGTGAGTGAAAAA.

This clone was seen repeatedly, ten times or more. The CDR3 end falls 3 residues outside the read, so it is completed with the germline J gene. This chain links TRBV5-1 with TRBJ1-3, with D possibly TRBD1 on 5 matching bases. CDR1 is SGHRS and CDR2 is YFSETQ in the germline V gene. CDR3 length equals 19 residues. The germline V and J ends were trimmed by 0 bases and 1 base, with 20 bases remaining between them. Here the CDR3 reads CASSLDPARNRPSGNTIYF. The part of the CDR3 DNA that was read is TGCGCCAGCAGCTTGGATCCCGCCCGTAACAGGCCGTCTGGAAACACC.

This clone occurred many times. The CDR3 goes on 3 residues after the read ends, and that part is filled in from the germline J gene. The chain recombines TRBV10-3 with TRBJ2-1; 8 bases line up with TRBD1. The CDR3 has 15 amino acids. V dropped 7 bases and J dropped 6; count of bases not matched to a gene: 11. Germline V gene sequence: CDR1 ENHRY, CDR2 SYGVKD. CDR3 in amino acids: CAITPDRGYGNEQFF. The sequenced CDR3 bases are TGTGCCATCACCCCCGACAGGGGCTACGGCAATGAG.

This clone occurred many times. The read terminates 3 residues ahead of where the CDR3 ends, so the germline J gene completes it. The chain uses TRBV30 and TRBJ1-5, with 7 bases lining up with TRBD1. Per the germline V gene, CDR1 is GTSNPN and CDR2 is SVGIG (reference sequence). V was pared by 5 bases and J by 1 base, with 8 bases of the junction left unmatched. There are 15 residues in the CDR3. The CDR3 region is CAWGEQGTSNQPQHF. The part of the CDR3 DNA that was read is TGTGCCTGGGGAGAACAGGGGACCAGCAATCAGCCC.

There are many counts of this clone. The sequenced CDR3 bases are TGTGCCAGCAGCAGATCGCGACAGACCTACAATGAG. This sequence encodes CASSRSRQTYNE. The complete CDR3 reads CASSRSRQTYNEQFF. The rearrangement joins TRBV11-2 to TRBJ2-1; the D gene is possibly TRBD1 (5 bases). The read terminates 3 residues ahead of where the CDR3 ends, so the germline J gene completes it. Germline V gives CDR1 SGHAT, CDR2 FQNNGV. The germline V and J ends were trimmed by 5 bases and 2 bases, with 13 bases remaining between them. The CDR3 is made up of 15 amino acids.

There are many counts of this clone. The CDR3 end lies 3 residues beyond the end of the read and is filled in from the germline J gene. This chain joins TRBV7-6 and TRBJ2-5, with a weak D call TRBD2 (6 bases). The germline V and J ends were trimmed by 5 bases and 0 bases, with 16 bases remaining between them. The germline V gene has CDR1 SGHVS and CDR2 FNYEAQ. The CDR3 runs 16 residues. The covered CDR3 bases are TGTGCCAGCAGCCCATACGCGGGGACGAACCAAGAGACC. Translation: CASSPYAGTNQET. The full CDR3 reads CASSPYAGTNQETQYF. Filled out from reference TRBV7-6 and TRBJ2-5, the complete variable domain reads GAGVSQSPRYKVTKRGQDVALRCDPISGHVSLYWYRQALGQGPEFLTYFNYEAQQDKSGLPNDRFSAERPEGSISTLTIQRTEQRDSAMYRCASSPYAGTNQETQYFGPGTRLLVL.